This T cell receptor beta chain appears in the sequencing data of a study of T cells in localized non-small cell lung cancer. Germline assignment: CDR1 LNHDA and CDR2 SQIVND (reference sequence). The CDR3 totals 16 residues. Trimming at V came to 4 bases and at J to 2 bases, leaving 2 bases not matched to a gene. Study-level findings and limits: T cell clonality was highest in uninvolved adjacent lung, above tumor.

In regard to this clone: Its antigen is currently unknown.

The data were produced by immunoSEQ multiplex PCR, yet TCRdb's version contains in-frame clones alone and is incomplete. The data contain approximately 23,000 clones, around nine tenths of them singletons. The sample was peripheral blood, taken before any cancer treatment. The rearrangement uses TRBV19 and TRBJ2-5; 15 bases match TRBD2. This TCR came from a male donor older than 55 with stage I lung adenocarcinoma. The CDR3 coding sequence is TGTGCCAGTAGTACAGGACTAGCGGGGGGGCAAGAGACCCAGTACTTC. Translating gives CASSTGLAGGQETQYF.